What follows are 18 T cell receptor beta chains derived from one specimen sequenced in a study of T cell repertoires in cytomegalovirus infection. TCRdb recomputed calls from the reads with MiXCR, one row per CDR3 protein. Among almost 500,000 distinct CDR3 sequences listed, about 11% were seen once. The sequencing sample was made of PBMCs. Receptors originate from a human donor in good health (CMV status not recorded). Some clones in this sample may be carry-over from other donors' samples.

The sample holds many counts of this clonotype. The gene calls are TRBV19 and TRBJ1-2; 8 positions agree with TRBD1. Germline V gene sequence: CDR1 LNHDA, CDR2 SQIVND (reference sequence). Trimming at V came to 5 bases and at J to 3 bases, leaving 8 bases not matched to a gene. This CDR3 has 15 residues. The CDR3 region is CASSADRDRHYGYTF. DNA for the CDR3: TGTGCCAGTAGTGCCGACCGGGACAGGCACTATGGCTACACCTTC.

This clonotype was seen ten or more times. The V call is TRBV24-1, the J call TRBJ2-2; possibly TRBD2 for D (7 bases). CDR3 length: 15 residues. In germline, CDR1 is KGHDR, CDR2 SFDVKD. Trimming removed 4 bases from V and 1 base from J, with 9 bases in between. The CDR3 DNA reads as TGTGCCACCAGTGAGCGGGGGCGGAACACCGGGGAGCTGTTTTTT. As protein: CATSERGRNTGELFF.

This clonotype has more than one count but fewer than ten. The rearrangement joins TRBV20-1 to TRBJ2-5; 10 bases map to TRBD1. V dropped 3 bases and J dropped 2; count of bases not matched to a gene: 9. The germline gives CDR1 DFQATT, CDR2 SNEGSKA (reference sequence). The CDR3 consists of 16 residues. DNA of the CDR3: TGCAGTGCTAGGGAACCGGGACAGGGGCGGCAAGAGACCCAGTACTTC. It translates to CSAREPGQGRQETQYF.

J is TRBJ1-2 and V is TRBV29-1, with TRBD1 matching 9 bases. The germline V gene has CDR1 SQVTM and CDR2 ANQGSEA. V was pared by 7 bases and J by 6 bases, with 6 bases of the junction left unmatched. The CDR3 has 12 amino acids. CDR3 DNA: TGCAGCGCTAGGACAGGGGAGCATGGCTACACCTTC. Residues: CSARTGEHGYTF. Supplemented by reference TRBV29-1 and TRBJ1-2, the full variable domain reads SAVISQKPSRDICQRGTSLTIQCQVDSQVTMMFWYRQQPGQSLTLIATANQGSEATYESGFVIDKFPISRPNLTFSTLTVSNMSPEDSSIYLCSARTGEHGYTFGSGTRLTVV.

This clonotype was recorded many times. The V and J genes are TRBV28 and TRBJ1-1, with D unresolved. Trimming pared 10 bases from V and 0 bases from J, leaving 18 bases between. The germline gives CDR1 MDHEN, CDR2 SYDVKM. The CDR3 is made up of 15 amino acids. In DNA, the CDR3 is TGTGCCACGCTTAAAGGAGGTTACATGAACACTGAAGCTTTCTTT. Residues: CATLKGGYMNTEAFF.

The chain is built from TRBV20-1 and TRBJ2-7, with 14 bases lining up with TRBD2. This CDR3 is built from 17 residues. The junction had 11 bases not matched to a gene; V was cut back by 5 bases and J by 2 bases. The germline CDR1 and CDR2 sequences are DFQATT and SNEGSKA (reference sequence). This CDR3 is CSAPGTSGRRGAYEQYF. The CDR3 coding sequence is TGCAGTGCTCCCGGGACTAGCGGGAGAAGGGGGGCCTACGAGCAGTACTTC.

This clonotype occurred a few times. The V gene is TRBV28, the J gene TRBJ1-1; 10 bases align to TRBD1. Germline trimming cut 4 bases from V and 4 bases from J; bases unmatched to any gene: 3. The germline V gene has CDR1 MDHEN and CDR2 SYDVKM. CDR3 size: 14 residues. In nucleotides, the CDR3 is TGTGCCAGCAGTTGGGGGACAGGGGCCACTGAAGCTTTCTTT. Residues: CASSWGTGATEAFF. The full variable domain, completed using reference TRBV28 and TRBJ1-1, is DVKVTQSSRYLVKRTGEKVFLECVQDMDHENMFWYRQDPGLGLRLIYFSYDVKMKEKGDIPEGYSVSREKKERFSLILESASTNQTSMYLCASSWGTGATEAFFGQGTRLTVV.

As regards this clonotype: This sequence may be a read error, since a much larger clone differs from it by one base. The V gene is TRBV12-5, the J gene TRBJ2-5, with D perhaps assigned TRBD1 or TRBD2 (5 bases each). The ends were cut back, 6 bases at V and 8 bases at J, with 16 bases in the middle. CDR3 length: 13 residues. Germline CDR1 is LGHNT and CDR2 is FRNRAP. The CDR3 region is CASGPGRPPTQYF. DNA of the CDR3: TGTGCTAGTGGGCCGGGACGACCACCTACCCAGTACTTC.

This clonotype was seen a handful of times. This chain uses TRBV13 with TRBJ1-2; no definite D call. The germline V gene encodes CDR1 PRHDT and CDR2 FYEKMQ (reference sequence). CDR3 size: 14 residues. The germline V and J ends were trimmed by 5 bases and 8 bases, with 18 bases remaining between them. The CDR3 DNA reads TGTGCCAGCAGCCCCAGCTCCATCTTGGCGGGCTACACCTTC. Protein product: CASSPSSILAGYTF.

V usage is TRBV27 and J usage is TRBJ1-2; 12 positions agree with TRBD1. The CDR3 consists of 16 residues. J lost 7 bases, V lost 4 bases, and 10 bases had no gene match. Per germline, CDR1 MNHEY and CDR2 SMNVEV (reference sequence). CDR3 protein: CASSYGGGTGGFGYTF. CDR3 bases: TGTGCCAGCAGTTATGGGGGAGGGACAGGGGGCTTTGGCTACACCTTC.

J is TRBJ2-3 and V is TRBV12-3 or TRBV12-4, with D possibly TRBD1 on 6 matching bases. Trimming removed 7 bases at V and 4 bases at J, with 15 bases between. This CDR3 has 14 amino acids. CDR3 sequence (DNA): TGTGCCAGCACCCGTGGGGGCAGGCCAGATACGCAGTATTTT. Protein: CASTRGGRPDTQYF.

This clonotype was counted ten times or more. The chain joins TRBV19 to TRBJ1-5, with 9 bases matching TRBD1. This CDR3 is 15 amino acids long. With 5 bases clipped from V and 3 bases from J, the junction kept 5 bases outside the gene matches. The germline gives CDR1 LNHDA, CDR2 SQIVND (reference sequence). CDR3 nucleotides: TGTGCCAGTAGTGTCCGGGACAGGGCCAATCAGCCCCAGCATTTT. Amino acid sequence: CASSVRDRANQPQHF. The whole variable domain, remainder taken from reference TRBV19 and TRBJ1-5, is DGGITQSPKYLFRKEGQNVTLSCEQNLNHDAMYWYRQDPGQGLRLIYYSQIVNDFQKGDIAEGYSVSREKKESFPLTVTSAQKNPTAFYLCASSVRDRANQPQHFGDGTRLSIL.

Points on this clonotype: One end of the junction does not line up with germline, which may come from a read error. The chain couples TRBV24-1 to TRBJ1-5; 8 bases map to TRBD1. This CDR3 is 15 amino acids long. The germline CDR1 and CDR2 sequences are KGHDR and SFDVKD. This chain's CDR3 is CAASDPGQVDQPQHF. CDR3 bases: TGTGCCGCCAGTGACCCGGGACAGGTAGATCAGCCCCAGCATTTT.

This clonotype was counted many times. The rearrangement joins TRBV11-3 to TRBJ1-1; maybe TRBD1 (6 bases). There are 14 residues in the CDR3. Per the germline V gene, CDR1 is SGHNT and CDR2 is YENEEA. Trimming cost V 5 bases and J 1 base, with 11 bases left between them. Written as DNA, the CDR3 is TGTGCCAGCAGCAGAACAGGGTCGAACACTGAAGCTTTCTTT. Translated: CASSRTGSNTEAFF.

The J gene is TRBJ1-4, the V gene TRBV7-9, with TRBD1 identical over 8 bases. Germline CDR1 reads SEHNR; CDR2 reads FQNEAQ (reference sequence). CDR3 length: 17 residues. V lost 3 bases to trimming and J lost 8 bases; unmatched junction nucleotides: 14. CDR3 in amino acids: CASSFSPFGRGHEKLFF. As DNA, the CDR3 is TGTGCCAGCAGCTTTTCCCCCTTCGGCAGGGGGCACGAAAAACTGTTTTTT. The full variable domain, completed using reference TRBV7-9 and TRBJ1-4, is DTGVSQNPRHKITKRGQNVTFRCDPISEHNRLYWYRQTLGQGPEFLTYFQNEAQLEKSRLLSDRFSAERPKGSFSTLEIQRTEQGDSAMYLCASSFSPFGRGHEKLFFGSGTQLSVL.

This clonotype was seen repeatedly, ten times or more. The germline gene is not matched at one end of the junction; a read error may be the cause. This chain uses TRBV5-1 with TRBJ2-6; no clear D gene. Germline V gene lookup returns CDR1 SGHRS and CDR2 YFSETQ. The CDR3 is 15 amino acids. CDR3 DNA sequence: TGTGCCAGCAGCTTAGTCGGCTCTGGGGCCAACGTCCTGACTTTC. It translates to CASSLVGSGANVLTF.

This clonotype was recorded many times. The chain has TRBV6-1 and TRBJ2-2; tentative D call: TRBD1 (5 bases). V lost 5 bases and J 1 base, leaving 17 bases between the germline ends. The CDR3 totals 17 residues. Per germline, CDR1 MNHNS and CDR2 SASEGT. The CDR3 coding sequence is TGTGCCAGCAGTTCCTCCTTGGTTAGGGGGAACACCGGGGAGCTGTTTTTT. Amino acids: CASSSSLVRGNTGELFF.

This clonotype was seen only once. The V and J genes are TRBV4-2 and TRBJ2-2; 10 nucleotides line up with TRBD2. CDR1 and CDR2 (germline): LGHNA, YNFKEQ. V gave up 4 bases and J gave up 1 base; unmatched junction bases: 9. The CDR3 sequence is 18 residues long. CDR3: CASSLRALAGVNTGELFF. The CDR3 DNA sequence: TGTGCCAGCAGCCTACGAGCCCTAGCGGGGGTGAACACCGGGGAGCTGTTTTTT.